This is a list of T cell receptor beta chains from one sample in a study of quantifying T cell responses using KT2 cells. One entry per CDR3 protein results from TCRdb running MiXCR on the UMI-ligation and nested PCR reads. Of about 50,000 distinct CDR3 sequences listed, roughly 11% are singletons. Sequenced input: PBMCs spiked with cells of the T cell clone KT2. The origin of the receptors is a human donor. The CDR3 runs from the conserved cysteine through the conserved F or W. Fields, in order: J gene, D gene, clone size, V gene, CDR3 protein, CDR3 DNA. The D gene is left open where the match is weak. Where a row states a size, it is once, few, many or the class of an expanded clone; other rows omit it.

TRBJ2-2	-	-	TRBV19	CASSADRRDGSGELFF	TGTGCCAGTAGCGCAGACAGGAGGGATGGGTCCGGGGAGCTGTTTTTT
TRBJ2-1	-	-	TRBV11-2	CASSYPGQSHEQFF	TGTGCCAGCAGCTACCCCGGACAGTCCCATGAGCAGTTCTTC
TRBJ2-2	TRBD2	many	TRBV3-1	CASSQGLAKTGELFF	TGTGCCAGCAGCCAGGGACTAGCGAAGACCGGGGAGCTGTTTTTT
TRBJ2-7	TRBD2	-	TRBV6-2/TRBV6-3	CASSSTTTSGARYF	TGTGCCAGCAGTTCCACGACGACTAGCGGTGCCCGGTACTTC
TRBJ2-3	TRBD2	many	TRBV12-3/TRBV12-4	CASSPWRGAFDTQYF	TGTGCCAGCAGCCCCTGGCGGGGGGCATTTGATACGCAGTATTTT
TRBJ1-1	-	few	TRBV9	CASSTGQTGEAFF	TGTGCCAGCAGCACCGGACAAACCGGAGAAGCTTTCTTT
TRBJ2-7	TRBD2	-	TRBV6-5	CASSYGRGGTYEQYF	TGTGCCAGCAGTTATGGGCGGGGGGGGACCTACGAGCAGTACTTC
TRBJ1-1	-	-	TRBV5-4	CASSLGTALDTEAFF	TGTGCCAGCAGCTTGGGAACAGCCCTCGACACTGAAGCTTTCTTT
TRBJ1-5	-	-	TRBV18	CASSPVGGSNQPQHF	TGTGCCAGCTCACCGGTGGGGGGGAGCAATCAGCCCCAGCATTTT
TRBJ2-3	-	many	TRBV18	CASSLEQRNTDTQYF	TGTGCCAGCTCACTAGAACAGAGAAACACAGATACGCAGTATTTT
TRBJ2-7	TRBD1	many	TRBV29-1	CSVGTGSYEQYF	TGCAGCGTCGGGACAGGGAGTTACGAGCAGTACTTC
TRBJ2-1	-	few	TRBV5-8	CASSFLRNEQFF	TGTGCCAGCAGCTTTCTCCGGAATGAGCAGTTCTTC
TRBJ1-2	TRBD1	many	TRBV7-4	CASSRDRGDYGYTF	TGTGCCAGCAGCCGAGACAGGGGCGACTATGGCTACACCTTC
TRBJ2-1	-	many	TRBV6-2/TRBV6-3	CASTGPYMNNEQFF	TGTGCCAGCACCGGCCCTTACATGAACAATGAGCAGTTCTTC
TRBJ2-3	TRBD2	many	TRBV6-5	CASSYGGGRTDTQYF	TGTGCCAGCAGTTACGGCGGGGGGCGCACAGATACGCAGTATTTT
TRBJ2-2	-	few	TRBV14	CASSQLSGRNTGELFF	TGTGCCAGCAGCCAACTGAGCGGGCGGAACACCGGGGAGCTGTTTTTT
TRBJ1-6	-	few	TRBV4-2	CASSQDMDSPLHF	TGTGCCAGCAGCCAAGATATGGATTCACCCCTCCACTTT
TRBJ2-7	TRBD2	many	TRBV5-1	CASSLEASGATGEQYF	TGCGCCAGCAGCTTGGAGGCTAGCGGGGCAACGGGGGAGCAGTACTTC
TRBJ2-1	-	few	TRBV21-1	CASSPVPGQNYNEQFF	TGTGCCAGCAGCCCCGTCCCCGGACAGAACTACAATGAGCAGTTCTTC
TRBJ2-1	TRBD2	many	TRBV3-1	CASSPSGIFYNEQFF	TGTGCCAGCAGCCCTAGCGGGATCTTCTACAATGAGCAGTTCTTC
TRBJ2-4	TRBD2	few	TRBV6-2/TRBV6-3	CASSGGGAVAKNIQYF	TGTGCCAGCAGTGGCGGGGGGGCCGTGGCCAAAAACATTCAGTACTTC
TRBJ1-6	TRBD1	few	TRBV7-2	CASKGTGVSPLHF	TGTGCCAGCAAGGGGACAGGGGTTTCACCCCTCCACTTT
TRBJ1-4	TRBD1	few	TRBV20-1	CSAAGGAEKLFF	TGCAGTGCTGCAGGGGGCGCAGAAAAACTGTTTTTT
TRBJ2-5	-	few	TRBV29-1	CSVAGAGGTQYF	TGCAGCGTTGCCGGCGCCGGGGGGACCCAGTACTTC
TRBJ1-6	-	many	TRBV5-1	CASSRDSNSPLHF	TGCGCCAGCAGCCGAGACAGTAATTCACCCCTCCACTTT
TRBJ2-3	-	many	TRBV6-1	CASSEHGLVATDTQYF	TGTGCCAGCAGTGAACATGGGCTAGTGGCCACAGATACGCAGTATTTT
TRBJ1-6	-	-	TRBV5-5	CASSRVQGYSPLHF	TGTGCCAGCAGCCGCGTTCAGGGTTATTCACCCCTCCACTTT
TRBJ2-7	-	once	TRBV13	CASSLSSSEQYF	TGTGCCAGCAGCTTATCGAGCAGCGAGCAGTACTTC
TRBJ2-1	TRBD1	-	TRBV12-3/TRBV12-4	CASRAKGQGVYNEQFF	TGTGCCAGCAGGGCTAAGGGACAGGGGGTTTACAATGAGCAGTTCTTC
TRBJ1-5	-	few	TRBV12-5	CASGLVLTSRINQPQHF	TGTGCTAGTGGTTTGGTACTAACGTCCCGAATCAATCAGCCCCAGCATTTT
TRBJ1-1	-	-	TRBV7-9	CASNVHQNTEAFF	TGTGCCAGCAACGTTCACCAGAACACTGAAGCTTTCTTT
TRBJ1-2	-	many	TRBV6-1	CASSKEGTYGYTF	TGTGCCAGCAGTAAGGAGGGGACCTATGGCTACACCTTC
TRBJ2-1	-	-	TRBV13	CASSLQGWNEQFF	TGTGCCAGCAGCTTGCAGGGTTGGAATGAGCAGTTCTTC
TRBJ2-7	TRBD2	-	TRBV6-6	CANSVRTSGSPYEQYF	TGTGCCAACAGTGTCAGGACTAGCGGGAGTCCCTACGAGCAGTACTTC
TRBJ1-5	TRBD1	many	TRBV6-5	CASSYPQGARNQPQHF	TGTGCCAGCAGCTATCCTCAGGGGGCGCGTAATCAGCCCCAGCATTTT
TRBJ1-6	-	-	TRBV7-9	CASRGDGNNSPLHF	TGTGCCAGCAGGGGGGACGGTAATAATTCACCCCTCCACTTT
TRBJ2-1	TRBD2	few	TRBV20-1	CSARDRGLAGGLSSYNEQFF	TGCAGTGCTAGAGACCGAGGACTAGCGGGGGGCTTGAGCTCCTACAATGAGCAGTTCTTC
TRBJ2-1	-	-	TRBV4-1	CASSQDYGYEQFF	TGCGCCAGCAGCCAAGACTACGGGTATGAGCAGTTCTTC
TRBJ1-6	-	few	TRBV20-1	CSASKNSPLHF	TGCAGTGCTTCTAAGAATTCACCCCTCCACTTT